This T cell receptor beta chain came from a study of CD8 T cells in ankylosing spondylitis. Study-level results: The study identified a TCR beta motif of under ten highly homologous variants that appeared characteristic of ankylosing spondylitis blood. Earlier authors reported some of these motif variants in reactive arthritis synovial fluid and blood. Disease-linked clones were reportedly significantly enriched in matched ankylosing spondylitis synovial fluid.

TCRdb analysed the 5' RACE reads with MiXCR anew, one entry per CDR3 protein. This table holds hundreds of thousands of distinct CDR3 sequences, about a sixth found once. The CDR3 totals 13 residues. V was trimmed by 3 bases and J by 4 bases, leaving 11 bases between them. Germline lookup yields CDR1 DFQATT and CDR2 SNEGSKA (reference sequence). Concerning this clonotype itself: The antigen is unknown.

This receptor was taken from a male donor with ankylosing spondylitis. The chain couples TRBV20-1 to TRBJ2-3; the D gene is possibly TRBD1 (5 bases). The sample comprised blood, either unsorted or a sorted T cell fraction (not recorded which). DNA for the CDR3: TGCAGTGCTAGGGGCAGGGCATCAGATACGCAGTATTTT. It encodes CSARGRASDTQYF.